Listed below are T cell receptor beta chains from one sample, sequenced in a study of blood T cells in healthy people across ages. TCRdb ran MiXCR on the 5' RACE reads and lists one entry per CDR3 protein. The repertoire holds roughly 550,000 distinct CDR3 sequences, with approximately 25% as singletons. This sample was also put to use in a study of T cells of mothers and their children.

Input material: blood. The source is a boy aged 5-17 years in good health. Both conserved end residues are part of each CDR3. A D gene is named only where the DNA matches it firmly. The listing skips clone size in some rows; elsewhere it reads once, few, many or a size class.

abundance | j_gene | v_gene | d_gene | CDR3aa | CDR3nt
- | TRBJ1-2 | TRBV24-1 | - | CATSDLYGDYGYTF | TGTGCCACCAGTGATTTATACGGCGACTATGGCTACACCTTC
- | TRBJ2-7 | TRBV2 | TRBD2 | CASSGSLAEPAYEQYF | TGTGCCAGCTCGGGTTCCCTAGCGGAACCTGCCTACGAGCAGTACTTC
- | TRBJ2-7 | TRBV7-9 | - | CASSYGGQIYEQYF | TGTGCCAGCAGCTACGGCGGACAGATCTACGAGCAGTACTTC
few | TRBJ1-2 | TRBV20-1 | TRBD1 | CSASVKGGGYGYTF | TGCAGTGCTTCCGTTAAAGGGGGCGGGTATGGCTACACCTTC
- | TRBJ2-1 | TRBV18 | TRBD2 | CASSPSSGGGNEQFF | TGTGCCAGCTCACCATCAAGCGGGGGTGGCAATGAGCAGTTCTTC
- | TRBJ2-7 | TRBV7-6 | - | CASSLDGLGSYEQYF | TGTGCCAGCAGCTTAGATGGGTTAGGTTCCTACGAGCAGTACTTC
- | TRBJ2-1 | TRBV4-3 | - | CASSPHAQGSYNEQFF | TGCGCCAGCAGCCCCCATGCTCAGGGATCCTACAATGAGCAGTTCTTC
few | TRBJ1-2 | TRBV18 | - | CAGSPSGGFRGRNGYTF | TGTGCCGGCTCACCCTCCGGGGGCTTCCGTGGTAGGAATGGCTACACCTTC
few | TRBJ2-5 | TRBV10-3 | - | CAISESTVMETQYF | TGTGCCATCAGTGAGTCGACAGTAATGGAGACCCAGTACTTC
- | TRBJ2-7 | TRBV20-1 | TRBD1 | CSALPGTGGWGEQYF | TGCAGTGCTCTTCCCGGGACAGGGGGATGGGGCGAGCAGTACTTC